The clone carrying this T cell receptor beta chain was recorded only once. The antigen remains unidentified. This entry belongs to a study of graft-versus-host responses after intestinal transplantation. Clones were sequenced by immunoSEQ multiplex PCR, and TCRdb holds only the in-frame ones, with some missing. The table lists about 88,000 clones, around 93% of them singletons. Per the germline V gene, CDR1 is SGHRS and CDR2 is YFSETQ. The CDR3 contains 15 residues. Trimming shortened V by 5 bases and J by 2 bases, and 16 bases separated the two germline ends. The TCR originated in a human donor who was the organ donor for an intestinal transplant. This chain connects TRBV5-1 to TRBJ2-5, with D maybe TRBD1 (6 bases). This material consisted of unstimulated CD4+ T cells sorted from spleen or lymph node cells, taken before transplant. The CDR3 sequence: CASSPRAGAQETQYF. The CDR3 DNA reads TGCGCCAGCAGTCCTCGGGCAGGGGCGCAAGAGACCCAGTACTTC. Drawing the rest from reference TRBV5-1 and TRBJ2-5, the complete variable domain is KAGVTQTPRYLIKTRGQQVTLSCSPISGHRSVSWYQQTPGQGLQFLFEYFSETQRNKGNFPGRFSGRQFSNSRSEMNVSTLELGDSALYLCASSPRAGAQETQYFGPGTRLLVL.